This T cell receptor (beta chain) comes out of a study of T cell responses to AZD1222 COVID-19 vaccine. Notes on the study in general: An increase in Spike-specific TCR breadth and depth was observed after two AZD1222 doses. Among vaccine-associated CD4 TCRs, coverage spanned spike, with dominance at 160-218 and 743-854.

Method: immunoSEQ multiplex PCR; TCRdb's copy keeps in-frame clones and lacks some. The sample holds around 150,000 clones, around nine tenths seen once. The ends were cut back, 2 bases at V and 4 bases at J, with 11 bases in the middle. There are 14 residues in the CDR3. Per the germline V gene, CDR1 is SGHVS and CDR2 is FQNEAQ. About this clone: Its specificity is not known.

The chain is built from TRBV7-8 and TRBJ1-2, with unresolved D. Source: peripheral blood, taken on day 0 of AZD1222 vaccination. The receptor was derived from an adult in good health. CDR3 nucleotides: TGTGCCAGCAGCTTAAGTGCCAGAGGCTATGGCTACACCTTC. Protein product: CASSLSARGYGYTF.